The 5 T cell receptor beta chains presented below share a single source sample, sequenced in a study. TCRdb ran MiXCR on the 5' RACE reads and lists one entry per CDR3 protein. Of about 1,300 distinct CDR3 sequences listed, 6.5% to 9% were seen once; the top ten hold approximately 12%. Sequencing input: central memory T cells from blood PBMCs. Subset given: central memory CD4+ T cells. These receptors were taken from a male donor with HIV.

This clonotype is medium-sized (0.01 to 0.1%) within its sample. This chain links TRBV4-1 with TRBJ2-1; D is uncertain. Germline V gene sequence: CDR1 MGHRA, CDR2 YSYEKL. V was shortened by 0 bases and J by 6 bases, with 9 bases between the two germline ends. There are 14 residues in the CDR3. CDR3 residues: CASSQDPRSNEQFF. The CDR3 DNA reads TGCGCCAGCAGCCAAGATCCCAGATCCAATGAGCAGTTCTTC.

The sample holds a few counts of this clonotype. The chain carries TRBV4-1 and TRBJ1-1; maybe TRBD1 (5 bases). V shed 9 bases and J shed 0 bases, with 14 bases lying between them. Germline CDR1 is MGHRA and CDR2 is YSYEKL. This CDR3 region has 14 residues. CDR3 sequence reads: CASAGRTMNTEAFF. CDR3 sequence (DNA): TGCGCCAGTGCGGGACGGACCATGAACACTGAAGCTTTCTTT.

This clonotype is classed as hyperexpanded. The rearrangement links TRBV6-5 to TRBJ1-3; D remains ambiguous. CDR1 is MNHEY, CDR2 SVGAGI, per germline. This CDR3 region has 16 residues. V lost 4 bases and J 0 bases, leaving 13 bases between the germline ends. CDR3 amino acids: CASSSPGRVSGNTIYF. CDR3 coding DNA: TGTGCCAGCAGTTCCCCCGGCAGAGTCTCTGGAAACACCATATATTTT.

This clonotype is classed as large. This sequence joins TRBV10-1 and TRBJ2-5, with 10 positions matching TRBD2. J lost 4 bases, V lost 8 bases, and 7 bases had no gene match. The CDR3 spans 14 residues. Per germline, CDR1 WNHNN and CDR2 SYGVQD (reference sequence). The CDR3 nucleotides are TGCGCCAGCCTCGTGTTAGCGGGAGGAGAGACCCAGTACTTC. It specifies CASLVLAGGETQYF.

This clonotype counts as medium-sized. V and J are TRBV6-5 and TRBJ2-1; 10 bases line up with TRBD2. The length of the CDR3 is 14 residues. V shed 3 bases and J 7 bases; nucleotides not matched to a gene: 3. From germline, CDR1 is MNHEY and CDR2 SVGAGI. This CDR3 reads CASSYSGGSNEQFF. In nucleotides, the CDR3 is TGTGCCAGCAGTTATAGCGGGGGGTCGAATGAGCAGTTCTTC.